A selection of T cell receptor beta chains follows, all from one sample in a study of blood T cell repertoires in COVID-19. The method was immunoSEQ multiplex PCR; TCRdb's version includes in-frame clones alone and lacks a portion of them. The profile shows tens of thousands of clones, 60% to 85% of them singletons. The specimen was peripheral blood. These receptors were collected from a human donor in a cohort sampled during active COVID-19. The CDR3 runs from the conserved cysteine through the conserved F or W. The D gene is left open where the match is weak. Only some rows state a clone size, as once, few, many or a class for expanded clones.

cdr3_aa cdr3_nt clone_size d_call j_call v_call
CASSSGGSYNEQFF TGTGCCAGCAGTTCCGGGGGTTCCTACAATGAGCAGTTCTTC few - TRBJ2-1 TRBV6-6
CASSSTDLTSGGATDTQYF TGTGCCAGCAGTTCGACCGACTTGACTAGCGGGGGGGCGACAGATACGCAGTATTTT few TRBD2 TRBJ2-3 TRBV27
CASSGQGAYSNQPQHF TGTGCCAGCAGTGGACAGGGAGCTTATAGCAATCAGCCCCAGCATTTT many TRBD1 TRBJ1-5 TRBV2
CASSLTGTYGYTF TGTGCCAGCAGTCTGACAGGGACATATGGCTACACCTTC - TRBD1 TRBJ1-2 TRBV6-5
CASSYARGDYNEQFF TGTGCCAGCAGTTACGCCCGCGGGGACTACAATGAGCAGTTCTTC - - TRBJ2-1 TRBV6-2/TRBV6-3
CASSRLLSGNTIYF TGTGCCAGTAGTAGGCTCCTCTCTGGAAACACCATATATTTT - - TRBJ1-3 TRBV19
CASSDRLFYGYTF TGTGCCAGCAGCGACAGGCTCTTCTATGGCTACACCTTC - - TRBJ1-2 TRBV28
CASSQTSEQFF TGTGCCAGCAGCCAAACTAGTGAGCAGTTCTTC - - TRBJ2-1 TRBV3-1/TRBV3-2
CASSVRGGQNIQYF TGCGCCAGCAGCGTAAGAGGGGGTCAAAACATTCAGTACTTC - - TRBJ2-4 TRBV5-1
CASRATGTETQYF TGCGCCAGCAGGGCTACAGGGACGGAGACCCAGTACTTC - - TRBJ2-5 TRBV10-2
CASSSLWAGHQGGYTF TGTGCCAGCAGCTCCCTTTGGGCAGGCCATCAGGGTGGCTACACCTTC - - TRBJ1-2 TRBV5-6
CASSASGRRGTGELFF TGTGCCAGCAGCGCCAGCGGGAGGAGGGGCACCGGGGAGCTGTTTTTT - TRBD2 TRBJ2-2 TRBV9
CASSFFPWRDTEAFF TGTGCCAGTAGTTTCTTTCCCTGGAGGGACACTGAAGCTTTCTTT once - TRBJ1-1 TRBV19
CASSPPGPGANVLTF TGTGCCAGCAGCCCCCCAGGGCCGGGGGCCAACGTCCTGACTTTC - - TRBJ2-6 TRBV3-1/TRBV3-2
CASSPYTDTQYF TGTGCCAGCTCACCCTACACAGATACGCAGTATTTT - - TRBJ2-3 TRBV18
CASSVQTSGGEQFF TGTGCCAGCAGCGTACAGACTAGCGGGGGGGAGCAGTTCTTC - TRBD2 TRBJ2-1 TRBV9
CASSIGQGKAPLHF TGTGCCAGTAGTATAGGACAGGGTAAAGCACCCCTCCACTTT - TRBD1 TRBJ1-6 TRBV19
CASSQAGQFPYEQYF TGTGCCAGCAGCCAAGCGGGACAGTTTCCCTACGAGCAGTACTTC - TRBD1 TRBJ2-7 TRBV4-2
CSASPPIAGYTGELFF TGCAGTGCTAGTCCCCCCATAGCGGGCTACACCGGGGAGCTGTTTTTT - TRBD2 TRBJ2-2 TRBV20-1
CASSQGGTVNWGLFF TGCGCCAGCAGCCAGGGCGGGACAGTAAATTGGGGACTGTTTTTT - TRBD1 TRBJ1-4 TRBV4-1
CASSQVAGGIETQYF TGCGCCAGCAGCCAGGTAGCGGGAGGGATAGAGACCCAGTACTTC few TRBD2 TRBJ2-5 TRBV4-1
CASSYSGGGTDTQYF TGTGCCAGCAGCTATAGCGGGGGGGGCACAGATACGCAGTATTTT - TRBD2 TRBJ2-3 TRBV9
CASTYQALNTEAFF TGTGCCAGCACCTACCAGGCTTTGAACACTGAAGCTTTCTTT - - TRBJ1-1 TRBV7-9
CSASKSDTQYF TGCAGTGCTAGCAAATCAGATACGCAGTATTTT - - TRBJ2-3 TRBV20-1
CANSQAQGGYEQYF TGTGCCAACAGCCAGGCCCAGGGTGGGTACGAGCAGTACTTC once - TRBJ2-7 TRBV3-1/TRBV3-2
CATSDSIEYGYTF TGTGCCACCAGTGACTCCATCGAGTATGGCTACACCTTC - - TRBJ1-2 TRBV24-1
CASRLNRGSEAFF TGTGCCAGCAGGCTTAACAGGGGCTCTGAAGCTTTCTTT few TRBD1 TRBJ1-1 TRBV6-5